These T cell receptor beta chains were read from a single sample in a study of blood T cell repertoires in COVID-19. The data were produced by immunoSEQ multiplex PCR, yet TCRdb's version contains in-frame clones alone and is incomplete. Of around 250,000 clones in the sample, 85% to 90% are singletons; the top ten hold 15% to 18%. The material sequenced was PBMCs or T cells enriched from blood (not recorded which). These receptors were taken from a man between 18 and 29 years old who had recovered from COVID-19. CDR3s include the opening cysteine and the closing phenylalanine or tryptophan. D genes are given only for firm matches. Clone sizes are given selectively: once, few, many, or a class where the clone is expanded.

d_call	v_call	j_call	clone_size	cdr3_aa	cdr3_nt
.	TRBV30	TRBJ1-5	.	CAWSALDLGPQHF	TGTGCCTGGAGTGCCCTAGACCTTGGCCCCCAGCATTTT
TRBD2	TRBV5-1	TRBJ2-7	.	CASSPGLVSYEQYF	TGCGCCAGCAGCCCCGGACTAGTCTCCTACGAGCAGTACTTC
.	TRBV6-5	TRBJ1-2	.	CASSSSGRVRGGYTF	.
.	TRBV7-2	TRBJ2-2	.	CASSPFWGGPTGELFF	TGTGCCAGCAGCCCCTTTTGGGGGGGGCCCACCGGGGAGCTGTTTTTT
.	TRBV5-1	TRBJ1-1	.	CAGRRDDGTEAFF	TGCGCGGGTCGGCGGGACGACGGCACTGAAGCTTTCTTT
TRBD1	TRBV10-3	TRBJ1-6	.	CATEPGQQSSPLHF	TGTGCCACTGAACCGGGACAGCAATCCTCACCCCTCCACTTT
.	TRBV2	TRBJ2-7	.	CASSVGSSKMQYF	TGTGCCAGCAGTGTCGGTTCATCTAAGATGCAGTACTTC
TRBD2	TRBV5-5	TRBJ2-5	.	CASSPRAGEVETQYF	TGTGCCAGCAGCCCCCGCGCGGGGGAGGTGGAGACCCAGTACTTC
TRBD1	TRBV18	TRBJ1-1	.	CASSPEGQGRTEAFF	TGTGCCAGCTCACCAGAGGGACAGGGACGCACTGAAGCTTTCTTT
TRBD1	TRBV10-3	TRBJ1-4	.	CAISDQGAANEKLFF	TGTGCCATCAGTGACCAGGGGGCAGCTAATGAAAAACTGTTTTTT
.	TRBV6-5	TRBJ1-1	.	CASRGGGENEAFF	TGTGCCAGCAGAGGCGGGGGGGAAAATGAAGCTTTCTTT
TRBD2	TRBV28	TRBJ2-5	.	CASSLPSGRAIGQETQYF	TGTGCCAGCAGTTTACCTAGCGGGAGGGCCATAGGACAAGAGACCCAGTACTTC
TRBD1	TRBV24-1	TRBJ2-5	.	CATSDSAGTGVETQYF	TGTGCCACCAGTGACAGCGCCGGGACAGGGGTCGAGACCCAGTACTTC
.	TRBV5-1	TRBJ1-5	.	CASSLTGRNQPQHF	TGCGCCAGCAGCTTAACAGGTCGCAATCAGCCCCAGCATTTT
.	TRBV5-4	TRBJ2-5	.	CASNGAGAGETQYF	TGTGCCTCGAACGGGGCGGGGGCCGGTGAGACCCAGTACTTC
.	TRBV10-3	TRBJ1-1	.	CAISESKGAFF	TGTGCCATCAGTGAGTCTAAGGGGGCTTTCTTT
TRBD1	TRBV6-2/TRBV6-3	TRBJ1-2	.	CASSYSGQGRYGYTF	TGTGCCAGCAGTTACTCCGGACAGGGACGCTATGGCTACACCTTC
.	TRBV18	TRBJ1-1	.	CASSLYLPGGSENTEAFF	TGTGCCAGCTCGTTATACCTCCCCGGCGGGTCAGAGAACACTGAAGCTTTCTTT
.	TRBV10-3	TRBJ1-4	.	CAISDPAETNEKLFF	TGTGCCATCAGTGACCCCGCGGAGACTAATGAAAAACTGTTTTTT
.	TRBV5-4	TRBJ1-2	.	CASSLVSGSGVYGYTF	TGTGCCAGCAGCTTGGTTTCAGGTAGCGGGGTCTATGGCTACACCTTC
.	TRBV6-5	TRBJ1-6	.	CASSGQFYNSPLHF	TGTGCCAGCAGCGGACAGTTCTATAATTCACCCCTCCACTTT
TRBD1	TRBV7-9	TRBJ1-4	.	CASSPRQGEKLFF	TGTGCCAGCAGTCCCCGACAGGGAGAAAAACTGTTTTTT
.	TRBV30	TRBJ2-7	.	CAWSGGLYYEQYF	TGTGCCTGGAGCGGGGGTCTGTACTACGAGCAGTACTTC
TRBD2	TRBV5-1	TRBJ2-3	.	CASSLGTSGGTDTQYF	TGCGCCAGCAGCCTCGGGACTAGCGGTGGAACAGATACGCAGTATTTT
TRBD1	TRBV2	TRBJ1-6	few	CASRWTGGGSPLHF	TGTGCCAGCAGATGGACAGGGGGAGGCTCACCCCTCCACTTT
.	TRBV30	TRBJ1-6	.	CAWSLTGYGSPLHF	TGTGCCTGGAGTCTCACAGGGTACGGCTCACCCCTCCACTTT
TRBD1	TRBV18	TRBJ1-4	.	CASSPRQGNNEKLFF	TGTGCCAGCTCACCACGACAGGGGAATAATGAAAAACTGTTTTTT
TRBD1	TRBV2	TRBJ1-1	.	CASKRLQGPTEAFF	TGTGCCAGCAAGAGATTACAGGGGCCCACTGAAGCTTTCTTT
.	TRBV27	TRBJ2-7	.	CASSLSWALASYEQYF	TGTGCCAGCAGTTTATCATGGGCACTAGCTTCCTACGAGCAGTACTTC
.	TRBV11-2	TRBJ2-2	many	CASSLDGGGANTGELFF	TGTGCCAGCAGCTTAGATGGAGGGGGCGCGAACACCGGGGAGCTGTTTTTT
.	TRBV4-2	TRBJ1-2	.	CASSQELGYTF	TGTGCCAGCAGCCAAGAGCTAGGCTACACCTTC
.	TRBV11-1	TRBJ2-7	.	CASSLVESSYEQYF	TGTGCCAGCAGCTTAGTCGAGAGCTCCTACGAGCAGTACTTC
TRBD1	TRBV29-1	TRBJ2-7	few	CSAVSQGSEQYF	TGCAGCGCCGTATCACAGGGGAGCGAGCAGTACTTC
TRBD1	TRBV28	TRBJ2-5	few	CASSLAQPGGWKETQYF	TGTGCCAGCAGTTTGGCCCAGCCAGGGGGCTGGAAAGAGACCCAGTACTTC
.	TRBV4-1	TRBJ2-3	.	CASSQEPIGLRSTDTQYF	TGCGCCAGCAGCCAAGAGCCTATAGGACTCCGAAGCACAGATACGCAGTATTTT
TRBD1	TRBV11-3	TRBJ2-4	.	CASSSIRTGSKNIQYF	TGTGCCAGCAGCTCGATTCGGACAGGGTCCAAAAACATTCAGTACTTC
.	TRBV24-1	TRBJ2-2	.	CATSERGSVVGELFF	TGTGCCACCAGTGAACGGGGGTCAGTTGTCGGGGAGCTGTTTTTT
.	TRBV18	TRBJ2-7	.	CASSPARGGTYEQYF	TGTGCCAGCTCACCCGCACGAGGGGGAACCTACGAGCAGTACTTC
.	TRBV15	TRBJ2-4	.	CATSRDPTGAKNIQYF	TGTGCCACCAGCAGAGATCCCACCGGAGCCAAAAACATTCAGTACTTC
TRBD2	TRBV18	TRBJ2-1	.	CASSPPALAGGNEQFF	TGTGCCAGCTCACCACCGGCTCTAGCGGGAGGCAATGAGCAGTTCTTC
TRBD2	TRBV28	TRBJ2-7	.	CASSVSGACYEQYF	TGTGCCAGCAGTGTTAGCGGGGCATGTTACGAGCAGTACTTC
.	TRBV30	TRBJ1-6	.	CAWSETPGQSVSYNSPLHF	TGTGCCTGGAGTGAAACTCCCGGACAATCCGTCTCCTATAATTCACCCCTCCACTTT
.	TRBV9	TRBJ2-6	.	CASSVRSSGANVLTF	TGTGCCAGCAGCGTTCGGTCCTCTGGGGCCAACGTCCTGACTTTC
.	TRBV28	TRBJ1-1	.	CASSLLFSHEAFF	TGTGCCAGCAGTTTATTATTCAGTCATGAAGCTTTCTTT
TRBD1	TRBV19	TRBJ1-4	.	CASRKTGHNEKLFF	TGTGCCAGTAGGAAGACAGGGCATAATGAAAAACTGTTTTTT
.	TRBV30	TRBJ2-1	.	CAWRFGATGSYNEQFF	TGTGCCTGGAGATTCGGAGCCACGGGGTCCTACAATGAGCAGTTCTTC
.	TRBV4-1	TRBJ2-5	.	CASSQDPVQETQYF	TGCGCCAGCAGCCAAGATCCAGTCCAAGAGACCCAGTACTTC
.	TRBV9	TRBJ2-2	.	CASTPYRVPGELFF	TGTGCCAGCACCCCCTACAGGGTCCCCGGGGAGCTGTTTTTT
.	TRBV6-1	TRBJ1-2	.	CASSEAGGSRYGYTF	TGTGCCAGCAGTGAAGCAGGGGGATCCCGCTATGGCTACACCTTC
.	TRBV11-3	TRBJ2-1	.	CASSLDSGVVQGEQFF	TGTGCCAGCAGCTTAGATAGTGGCGTGGTCCAGGGTGAGCAGTTCTTC
.	TRBV10-3	TRBJ2-7	.	CANQPGESYEQYF	TGTGCCAACCAACCAGGGGAAAGCTACGAGCAGTACTTC
.	TRBV11-2	TRBJ2-7	.	CASSSYRDDYEQYF	TGTGCCAGCAGCTCTTACAGGGATGACTACGAGCAGTACTTC
.	TRBV7-6	TRBJ1-1	.	CASSAATEAFF	TGTGCCAGCAGTGCTGCGACTGAAGCTTTCTTT
.	TRBV5-1	TRBJ2-6	.	CASGSGTLLSGANVLTF	TGCGCCAGCGGAAGCGGGACACTCCTCTCTGGGGCCAACGTCCTGACTTTC
.	TRBV10-3	TRBJ1-1	.	CAISESFRVRGTEAFF	TGTGCCATCAGTGAGTCCTTCAGGGTGCGGGGCACTGAAGCTTTCTTT
TRBD1	TRBV2	TRBJ1-4	.	CASAGTGMDEKLFF	TGTGCCAGCGCCGGGACAGGAATGGATGAAAAACTGTTTTTT
TRBD1	TRBV28	TRBJ1-5	.	CASSLTGRTNQPQHF	TGTGCCAGCAGTTTGACAGGGCGGACGAATCAGCCCCAGCATTTT
TRBD2	TRBV30	TRBJ2-7	.	CAWTLAGEYEQYF	TGTGCCTGGACCCTAGCGGGAGAATACGAGCAGTACTTC
.	TRBV11-3	TRBJ2-3	.	CASSFRGGRGTDTQYF	TGTGCCAGCAGCTTTAGGGGCGGCAGGGGCACAGATACGCAGTATTTT